Presented here are 32 T cell receptor beta chains from one specimen sequenced in a study of blood T cells in healthy people across ages. The authors ran a second PCR of 7 to 11 cycles using a sample-barcoded 5' primer and a J-beta primer mix. TCRdb called the 5' RACE reads again in MiXCR, with one record for every CDR3 protein. Of 2 million or so distinct CDR3 sequences listed, 40% to 55% are singletons. Sequencing input: blood. Source of these receptors: a middle-aged woman in good health.

The chain joins TRBV4-3 to TRBJ1-4, with 10 nucleotides matching TRBD1. This CDR3 spans 16 amino acids. Trimming took 3 bases from V and 7 from J; bases not matched to a gene: 8. The germline gives CDR1 LGHNA, CDR2 YSLEER. CDR3 coding DNA: TGCGCCAGCAGCCAGGAGGGACAGGGGCGGGGTGAAAAACTGTTTTTT. Its translation: CASSQEGQGRGEKLFF.

This chain joins TRBV28 and TRBJ2-7; 11 nucleotides align to TRBD2. After removal of 5 bases from V and 6 bases from J, the junction contained 15 bases not matched to a gene. This CDR3 region has 17 residues. From germline, CDR1 is MDHEN and CDR2 SYDVKM. CDR3 sequence (DNA): TGTGCCAGCAGTCCGCCCCCTCCGGGACTAGCGGTAGGCGAGCAGTACTTC. As protein: CASSPPPPGLAVGEQYF. The full variable domain, in which reference TRBV28 and TRBJ2-7 provide the parts outside the CDR3, is DVKVTQSSRYLVKRTGEKVFLECVQDMDHENMFWYRQDPGLGLRLIYFSYDVKMKEKGDIPEGYSVSREKKERFSLILESASTNQTSMYLCASSPPPPGLAVGEQYFGPGTRLTVT.

This clonotype was observed at least ten times. The chain uses TRBV24-1 and TRBJ2-1; D is unresolved. The V gene lost 5 bases and the J gene lost 6 bases, with 13 bases spanning the gap. In germline, CDR1 is KGHDR, CDR2 SFDVKD. The CDR3 runs 14 residues. The CDR3 DNA follows: TGTGCCACCAGTGGTAAAGTAGCATTCAATGAGCAGTTCTTC. Its translation is CATSGKVAFNEQFF.

The chain recombines TRBV7-2 with TRBJ2-5; TRBD2 matches at 7 bases. Germline lookup yields CDR1 SGHTA and CDR2 FQGNSA. The J segment lost 11 bases and the V segment lost 2 bases, leaving 11 bases of the junction unmatched. This CDR3 has 14 amino acids. Here the CDR3 DNA reads TGTGCCAGCAGCTTATTGTTGGTAGCGCGGGAGCAGTACTTC. Residues: CASSLLLVAREQYF.

CDR3 in DNA: TGTGCCAGCAACCACTTAAGGGGTGTGGATGGAGATACGCAGTATTTT. Its translation: CASNHLRGVDGDTQYF. The rearrangement links TRBV6-2 or TRBV6-3 to TRBJ2-3, with D maybe TRBD1 (5 bases). Trimming shortened V by 7 bases and J by 5 bases, and 22 bases separated the two germline ends. The CDR3 contains 16 residues. Germline V gene sequence: CDR1 MNHEY, CDR2 SVGEGT.

V usage is TRBV6-2 or TRBV6-3 and J usage is TRBJ2-5; D is possibly TRBD1 (5 bases). Germline V gives CDR1 MNHEY, CDR2 SVGEGT. The V end was cut by 2 bases, the J end by 2 bases, with 15 bases between. CDR3 length: 16 residues. The CDR3 nucleotides are TGTGCCAGCAGTTACCCCGAGACAGACAAACAAGAGACCCAGTACTTC. The encoded protein is CASSYPETDKQETQYF.

This clonotype was detected a few times. V gene TRBV20-1 combines with J gene TRBJ2-3, with 15 bases identical to TRBD2. Losses at the gene ends were 7 bases for V and 5 bases for J; bases not matched to a gene: 13. The CDR3 runs to 17 residues. Germline values: CDR1 DFQATT, CDR2 SNEGSKA (reference sequence). CDR3 coding DNA: TGCAGTGTTCAGGGACTAGCGGGGGGTAATGACAGAGATACGCAGTATTTT. This translates into CSVQGLAGGNDRDTQYF.

The V and J genes are TRBV7-2 and TRBJ2-3; 7 bases agree with TRBD2. The germline V gene has CDR1 SGHTA and CDR2 FQGNSA. This CDR3 contains 15 residues. V was clipped by 6 bases and J by 1 base; unmatched bases: 7. CDR3 loop: CASRGPRGGTDTQYF. CDR3 in DNA: TGTGCCAGCAGAGGCCCCCGGGGGGGCACAGATACGCAGTATTTT.

This chain uses TRBV7-2 with TRBJ2-3; D gene ambiguous. CDR1 SGHTA and CDR2 FQGNSA come from the germline V gene. V lost 1 base and J 7 bases, leaving 12 bases between the germline ends. The CDR3 totals 14 residues. The CDR3 loop is CASSLEAGRNTQYF. CDR3 DNA sequence: TGTGCCAGCAGCTTAGAAGCAGGACGGAATACGCAGTATTTT. The full variable domain, its missing parts supplied by reference TRBV7-2 and TRBJ2-3, is GAGVSQSPSNKVTEKGKDVELRCDPISGHTALYWYRQSLGQGLEFLIYFQGNSAPDKSGLPSDRFSAERTGGSVSTLTIQRTQQEDSAVYLCASSLEAGRNTQYFGPGTRLTVL.

There are a few counts of this clonotype. The chain combines TRBV11-1 with TRBJ2-1; the D gene is possibly TRBD2 (7 bases). V was clipped by 8 bases and J by 3 bases, with 17 bases between them. The CDR3 spans 15 residues. CDR1 and CDR2 from the germline V gene are SGHAT and FQDESV (reference sequence). The CDR3 DNA sequence: TGTGCCAGCCATAAGAGAGGGGGGGTCTACAATGAGCAGTTCTTC. Translation gives CASHKRGGVYNEQFF.

Details on this clonotype: At one end, the junction sequence differs from germline, possibly due to a read error. The rearrangement joins TRBV29-1 to TRBJ2-4; possibly TRBD2 for D (7 bases). CDR3 length equals 14 residues. Germline lookup yields CDR1 SQVTM and CDR2 ANQGSEA. The CDR3 DNA is TGCAGCGTTGATGGGGGGGGGCCCAAAAACATTCTGTACTTC. Translation gives CSVDGGGPKNILYF.

This clonotype was counted between two and nine times. V usage is TRBV28 and J usage is TRBJ2-1, with 11 bases matching TRBD2. After removal of 4 bases from V and 4 bases from J, the junction contained 12 bases not matched to a gene. The CDR3 length is 18 residues. The germline V gene has CDR1 MDHEN and CDR2 SYDVKM. CDR3 sequence (DNA): TGTGCCAGCAGTTATGGGACACTAGCGGGGGCGGGGTACAATGAGCAGTTCTTC. Protein sequence: CASSYGTLAGAGYNEQFF.

The rearrangement joins TRBV25-1 to TRBJ2-7; D gene unclear. CDR3 length equals 13 residues. Germline CDR1 reads MGHDK; CDR2 reads SYGVNS. V lost 1 base and J lost 5, with 9 bases in between. In nucleotides, the CDR3 is TGTGCCAGCAGTGAATCCGCAGGTGACGAGCAGTACTTC. It codes for CASSESAGDEQYF.

This chain links TRBV2 with TRBJ2-3, with 7 positions matching TRBD1. Germline CDR1 and CDR2: SNHLY and FYNNEI. The CDR3 consists of 16 residues. V dropped 4 bases and J dropped 2; count of bases not matched to a gene: 9. DNA for the CDR3: TGTGCCAGCAGTGGTGGACAGGTCTCGCACACAGATACGCAGTATTTT. Residues: CASSGGQVSHTDTQYF.

The CDR3, as DNA: TGTGCCAGCAGCATAAGGGGACAGGCCATTCAAGAGACCCAGTACTTC. This codes for CASSIRGQAIQETQYF. The chain joins TRBV13 to TRBJ2-5, with 8 bases identical to TRBD1. V gave up 5 bases and J gave up 2 bases; unmatched junction bases: 10. CDR3 length equals 16 residues. Germline V gives CDR1 PRHDT, CDR2 FYEKMQ (reference sequence).

The V and J genes are TRBV28 and TRBJ1-2; D is undetermined. V was cut by 6 bases and J by 3 bases, with 8 bases left in between. The CDR3 spans 12 residues. CDR1 is MDHEN and CDR2 is SYDVKM in the germline V gene. The CDR3, as DNA: TGTGCCAGCAGCATTAATGACTATGGCTACACCTTC. Amino acids: CASSINDYGYTF.

J is TRBJ2-3 and V is TRBV28; D possibly corresponds to TRBD1 (6 bases). Per germline, CDR1 MDHEN and CDR2 SYDVKM. This CDR3 spans 16 amino acids. V lost 5 bases, J lost 3 bases, and 18 bases lay in between. CDR3: CASSPAGRGVTDTQYF. The DNA for the CDR3 is TGTGCCAGCAGTCCGGCGGGCAGGGGTGTAACAGATACGCAGTATTTT. Supplemented by reference TRBV28 and TRBJ2-3, the full variable domain reads DVKVTQSSRYLVKRTGEKVFLECVQDMDHENMFWYRQDPGLGLRLIYFSYDVKMKEKGDIPEGYSVSREKKERFSLILESASTNQTSMYLCASSPAGRGVTDTQYFGPGTRLTVL.

CDR3 bases: TGTGCCAGCAGCCCCGACAGGGGAGAGACCCAGTTCTTC. It codes for CASSPDRGETQFF. The rearrangement joins TRBV7-2 to TRBJ2-1, with 8 bases identical to TRBD1. The V gene end was trimmed by 5 bases and the J gene end by 13 bases; junction bases not matched to a gene: 10. The germline gives CDR1 SGHTA, CDR2 FQGNSA. CDR3 size: 13 residues. The complete variable domain, with remaining parts taken from reference TRBV7-2 and TRBJ2-1, reads GAGVSQSPSNKVTEKGKDVELRCDPISGHTALYWYRQSLGQGLEFLIYFQGNSAPDKSGLPSDRFSAERTGGSVSTLTIQRTQQEDSAVYLCASSPDRGETQFFGPGTRLTVL.

The chain employs TRBV12-3 or TRBV12-4 and TRBJ2-3, with D tentatively TRBD1 (6 bases). Deletions cut 6 bases from V and 4 bases from J, with 17 bases between. The CDR3 has 15 amino acids. The CDR3 DNA reads as TGTGCCAGCAGATACCACAGGGATAGCGCAGATACGCAGTATTTT. Translated, it gives CASRYHRDSADTQYF.

This clonotype was observed a few times. CDR3 residues: CASSQDLGTSTDTQYF. The CDR3 DNA sequence: TGCGCCAGCAGCCAAGATCTTGGAACTAGCACAGATACGCAGTATTTT. The gene calls are TRBV4-1 and TRBJ2-3; D gene ambiguous. V shed 0 bases and J shed 0 bases, with 10 bases lying between them. Germline V lookup: CDR1 MGHRA, CDR2 YSYEKL. CDR3 size: 16 residues.

The CDR3 coding sequence is TGTGCCAGCAGATACAACAGGGCCGGGTTTGTTGCGCAGTATTTT. It codes for CASRYNRAGFVAQYF. This chain uses TRBV2 with TRBJ2-3, with TRBD1 as a possible D gene (6 bases). The length of the CDR3 is 15 residues. CDR1 and CDR2 (germline): SNHLY, FYNNEI. Trimming pared 6 bases from V and 10 bases from J, leaving 23 bases between. Complete variable domain (other parts from reference TRBV2 and TRBJ2-3): EPEVTQTPSHQVTQMGQEVILRCVPISNHLYFYWYRQILGQKVEFLVSFYNNEISEKSEIFDDQFSVERPDGSNFTLKIRSTKLEDSAMYFCASRYNRAGFVAQYFGPGTRLTVL.

This clonotype has more than one count but fewer than ten. The chain links TRBV6-2 or TRBV6-3 to TRBJ2-1; a possible D gene is TRBD1 (6 bases). The CDR3 has 12 amino acids. The V gene lost 6 bases and the J gene lost 6 bases, with 9 bases spanning the gap. The V gene's germline CDR1 is MNHEY and CDR2 SVGEGT. CDR3 residues: CASRDRSNEQFF. DNA of the CDR3: TGTGCCAGCAGAGACAGGAGCAATGAGCAGTTCTTC.

The J gene is TRBJ2-1, the V gene TRBV13; 9 nucleotides agree with TRBD2. Trimming at V came to 5 bases and at J to 3 bases, leaving 11 bases not matched to a gene. Germline loops: CDR1 PRHDT, CDR2 FYEKMQ (reference sequence). The CDR3 length is 17 residues. The CDR3 coding sequence is TGTGCCAGCAGCCCGGATCTAACGCGGGGGGGCTACAATGAGCAGTTCTTC. Translated, it gives CASSPDLTRGGYNEQFF.

This rearrangement joins TRBV6-5 to TRBJ2-1; 10 bases line up with TRBD2. The germline gives CDR1 MNHEY, CDR2 SVGAGI. The V and J ends lost 5 bases and 4 bases, in that order; junction bases with no gene match: 5. The CDR3 consists of 15 residues. The CDR3 DNA sequence: TGTGCCAGCAGTCCCAAGCGGGGGGGTTACAATGAGCAGTTCTTC. It is translated as CASSPKRGGYNEQFF.

This clonotype was detected a few times. This chain links TRBV7-9 with TRBJ2-1; 9 bases agree with TRBD2. Unmatched junction bases numbered 10, after V lost 8 bases and J lost 5 bases. The CDR3 totals 15 residues. Germline V gene sequence: CDR1 SEHNR, CDR2 FQNEAQ (reference sequence). The CDR3 coding sequence is TGTGCCAGCGTCCGGGGGACTAGCCCTAACAATGAGCAGTTCTTC. This codes for CASVRGTSPNNEQFF.

The gene calls are TRBV20-1 and TRBJ2-7; D is uncertain. From germline, CDR1 is DFQATT and CDR2 SNEGSKA (reference sequence). The V and J ends lost 7 bases and 6 bases respectively, with 16 bases between them. The CDR3 contains 12 residues. CDR3 DNA sequence: TGCAGTGGGATGGGTCTCATGGGCGAGCAGTACTTC. Translating gives CSGMGLMGEQYF.

This clonotype was seen only a few times. The chain is built from TRBV4-1 and TRBJ2-5, with 8 bases identical to TRBD2. Germline-derived CDR1 and CDR2 are MGHRA and YSYEKL. The CDR3 is 17 residues long. V dropped 1 base and J dropped 4; count of bases not matched to a gene: 11. CDR3 sequence reads: CASSQAEGLVSRETQYF. The CDR3 coding sequence is TGCGCCAGCAGCCAAGCCGAGGGACTAGTTAGTAGAGAGACCCAGTACTTC.

A single count supports this clonotype. V gene TRBV4-3 combines with J gene TRBJ1-4; D gene uncertain. With 4 bases removed from V and 0 bases from J, the gap between germline ends came to 18 bases. Germline CDR1 LGHNA, CDR2 YSLEER. The CDR3 covers 18 residues. CDR3 DNA sequence: TGCGCCAGCAGCCGCGTCCGAGTACTAAGTTCAACTAATGAAAAACTGTTTTTT. Its translation: CASSRVRVLSSTNEKLFF.

The CDR3 DNA reads as TGTGCCAGCAGCTTATGTTTTGGGATCGAGGCAGATACGCAGTATTTT. It yields the protein CASSLCFGIEADTQYF. The chain couples TRBV7-2 to TRBJ2-3; unclear D gene. Germline lookup yields CDR1 SGHTA and CDR2 FQGNSA. V lost 2 bases, J lost 4 bases, and 16 bases lay in between. The CDR3 covers 16 residues. The entire variable domain, with the rest obtained from reference TRBV7-2 and TRBJ2-3, is as follows: GAGVSQSPSNKVTEKGKDVELRCDPISGHTALYWYRQSLGQGLEFLIYFQGNSAPDKSGLPSDRFSAERTGGSVSTLTIQRTQQEDSAVYLCASSLCFGIEADTQYFGPGTRLTVL.

The V call is TRBV28, the J call TRBJ2-3; weak D call: TRBD1 (6 bases). V was shortened by 5 bases and J by 2 bases, with 20 bases between the two germline ends. This CDR3 has 17 amino acids. The V gene's germline CDR1 is MDHEN and CDR2 SYDVKM. The CDR3 protein is CASSPPRGDTATDTQYF. DNA for the CDR3: TGTGCCAGCAGTCCCCCCCGTGGGGACACAGCCACAGATACGCAGTATTTT. Full variable domain (missing parts from reference TRBV28 and TRBJ2-3): DVKVTQSSRYLVKRTGEKVFLECVQDMDHENMFWYRQDPGLGLRLIYFSYDVKMKEKGDIPEGYSVSREKKERFSLILESASTNQTSMYLCASSPPRGDTATDTQYFGPGTRLTVL.

The V call is TRBV24-1, the J call TRBJ1-1, with no clear D. The CDR3 covers 14 residues. V dropped 10 bases and J dropped 2 bases, with 16 bases sitting between them. CDR1 KGHDR and CDR2 SFDVKD come from the germline V gene. For the CDR3, the DNA is TGTGCCACGCAGGCGGGCCGGCCTAACACTGAAGCTTTCTTT. It translates to CATQAGRPNTEAFF.

The V gene is TRBV3-1, the J gene TRBJ2-1; 11 bases line up with TRBD2. The junction had 1 base not matched to a gene; V was cut back by 2 bases and J by 10 bases. Germline V gene lookup returns CDR1 LGHDT and CDR2 YNNKEL (reference sequence). This CDR3 has 13 residues. The CDR3 spells CASSQRLAGEQFF. The CDR3 DNA is TGTGCCAGCAGCCAACGACTAGCGGGGGAGCAGTTCTTC.